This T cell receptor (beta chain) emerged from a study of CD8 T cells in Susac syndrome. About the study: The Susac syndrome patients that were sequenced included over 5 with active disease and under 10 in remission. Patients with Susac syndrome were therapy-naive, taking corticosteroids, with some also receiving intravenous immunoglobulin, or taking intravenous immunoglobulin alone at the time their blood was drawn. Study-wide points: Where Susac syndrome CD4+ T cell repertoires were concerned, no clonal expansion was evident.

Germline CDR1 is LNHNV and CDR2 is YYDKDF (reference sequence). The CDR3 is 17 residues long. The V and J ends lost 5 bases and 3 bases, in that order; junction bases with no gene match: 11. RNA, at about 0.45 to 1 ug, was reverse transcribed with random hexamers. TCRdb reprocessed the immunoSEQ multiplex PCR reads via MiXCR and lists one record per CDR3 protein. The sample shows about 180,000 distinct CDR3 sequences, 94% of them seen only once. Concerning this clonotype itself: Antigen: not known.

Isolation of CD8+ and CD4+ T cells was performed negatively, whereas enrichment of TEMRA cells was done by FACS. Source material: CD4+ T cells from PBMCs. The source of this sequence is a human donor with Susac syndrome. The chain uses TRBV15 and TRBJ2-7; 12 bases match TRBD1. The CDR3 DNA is TGTGCCACCAGCGCCCAGACCGGGACAGGGGGCTTCTACGAGCAGTACTTC. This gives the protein CATSAQTGTGGFYEQYF.